The rows below give T cell receptor beta chains drawn from one sample of a study of CD8 T cells in Susac syndrome. TCRdb re-called the immunoSEQ multiplex PCR reads with MiXCR, one entry per CDR3 protein. Of 130,000 to 150,000 distinct CDR3 sequences listed, over 85% are singletons. The sequencing input was CD8+ T cells from PBMCs. Source of these receptors: a human donor in good health. Both conserved end residues are part of each CDR3. A D gene is named only where the DNA matches it firmly. The size of a clone is reported for some rows only, either as once, few or many, or as a class for expanded clones.

D gene	V gene	J gene	clone size	CDR3 length	CDR3 DNA	CDR3 protein
NA	TRBV7-8	TRBJ2-7	NA	16	TGTGCCAGCAGCTTACTCTCGCAGGGGAGTATGTACGAGCAGTACTTC	CASSLLSQGSMYEQYF
TRBD1	TRBV4-2	TRBJ1-1	NA	18	TGTGCCAGCAGCCAAGCCACCGGGACAGGGATGCTAAGCACTGAAGCTTTCTTT	CASSQATGTGMLSTEAFF
TRBD2	TRBV9	TRBJ2-3	NA	15	TGTGCCAGCAGCGTAGTTAGTAGCGGGAGCGGTACGCAGTATTTT	CASSVVSSGSGTQYF
NA	TRBV20-1	TRBJ2-5	few	11	TGCAGTGCCCCTCAGGGGCTATTGCCAAACTTC	CSAPQGLLPNF
TRBD2	TRBV29-1	TRBJ2-1	NA	15	TGCAGCGTCGAAACCGGACTAGCGGCCTACAATGAGCAGTTCTTC	CSVETGLAAYNEQFF
NA	TRBV28	TRBJ2-5	NA	13	TGTGCCAGCAGTTTAAGGCTAGAAGGGACCCAGTACTTC	CASSLRLEGTQYF
TRBD2	TRBV7-3	TRBJ2-5	NA	17	TGTGCCAGCAGCCCCCACGGGACTAGCGGGAGTGAGGAGACCCAGTACTTC	CASSPHGTSGSEETQYF
TRBD2	TRBV30	TRBJ2-7	NA	13	TGTGCCTGGAGTGGCGGGAGCGGATACGAGCAGTACTTC	CAWSGGSGYEQYF
TRBD1	TRBV3-1	TRBJ2-7	NA	14	TGTGCCAGCAGCCCGGGACAGGGGGCTGGCGAGCAGTACTTC	CASSPGQGAGEQYF
NA	TRBV4-3	TRBJ1-4	NA	16	TGCGCCAGCAGCCAAGAATTCAGGGATGCTAATGAAAAACTGTTTTTT	CASSQEFRDANEKLFF
NA	TRBV30	TRBJ1-2	NA	14	TGTGCCTGGACCCTCGGGGGGGCGCAGTATGGCTACACCTTC	CAWTLGGAQYGYTF
NA	TRBV7-2	TRBJ2-4	NA	13	TGTGCCAGCAGCTTAGTAGGGGTACCCATTCAGTACTTC	CASSLVGVPIQYF
TRBD1	TRBV15	TRBJ2-1	NA	15	TGTGCCACCAGCAGCCGGGACAGGGGGAACAGTGAGCAGTTCTTC	CATSSRDRGNSEQFF
NA	TRBV5-1	TRBJ2-3	NA	15	TGCGCCAGCAGCTTGGGGGAGGGGGCCGGAGATACGCAGTATTTT	CASSLGEGAGDTQYF
NA	TRBV29-1	TRBJ2-1	NA	15	TGCAGCGTTAATCCCTTTCGGACCGGGTTTAATGAGCAGTTCTTC	CSVNPFRTGFNEQFF
TRBD1	TRBV27	TRBJ1-5	NA	14	TGTGCCAGCAGTTACAGGGGCGCGGATCAGCCCCAGCATTTT	CASSYRGADQPQHF
TRBD2	TRBV13	TRBJ2-7	NA	15	TGTGCCAGCAGCTTTACGGCGGGAGCGTCCTACGAGCAGTACTTC	CASSFTAGASYEQYF
TRBD2	TRBV20-1	TRBJ2-1	NA	14	TGCAGTGCAACCAAGCGGGGGGCAGGCAATGAGCAGTTCTTC	CSATKRGAGNEQFF
NA	TRBV15	TRBJ2-1	NA	14	TGTGCCACCAGCAGAGATGGGGGGTACAATGAGCAGTTCTTC	CATSRDGGYNEQFF
NA	TRBV5-4	TRBJ2-1	NA	15	TGTGCCAGCAGCTTGTCCGGGCTCAGGGGCGATGAGCAGTTCTTC	CASSLSGLRGDEQFF
NA	TRBV6-5	TRBJ2-3	NA	13	TGTGCCAGCAGTTCTGCGTTCGGAGATACGCAGTATTTT	CASSSAFGDTQYF
TRBD2	TRBV11-1	TRBJ2-1	once	17	TGTGCCAGCAGCTCCCCCGGACTAGAGTGGGTCTACAATGAGCAGTTCTTC	CASSSPGLEWVYNEQFF
NA	TRBV7-9	TRBJ1-2	NA	14	TGTGCCAGCAGCTTAATCGCCGGGGACTATGGCTACACCTTC	CASSLIAGDYGYTF
NA	TRBV20-1	TRBJ1-2	NA	13	TGCAGTGCTAGAGAAACCCATGCCGGTGGCTACACCTTC	CSARETHAGGYTF
NA	TRBV12-3/TRBV12-4	TRBJ2-3	NA	19	TGTGCCAGCAGTTTTGATTGGAGGGGGGGCGCAGACGGGACAGATACGCAGTATTTT	CASSFDWRGGADGTDTQYF
TRBD1	TRBV5-6	TRBJ1-1	NA	13	TGTGCCAGCAGCTATTCAGGGGGCCATGAAGCTTTCTTT	CASSYSGGHEAFF
NA	TRBV29-1	TRBJ1-1	NA	13	TGCAGCGTTGTACAAGGTACGAACACTGAAGCTTTCTTT	CSVVQGTNTEAFF
NA	TRBV12-5	TRBJ1-5	NA	15	TGTGCTAGTGCCCTATCGGACAGCAAGAATCAGCCCCAGCATTTT	CASALSDSKNQPQHF
NA	TRBV27	TRBJ2-7	NA	15	TGTGCCAGCAGTTCCGCCGCCTACCTCTCCTACGAGCAGTACTTC	CASSSAAYLSYEQYF
NA	TRBV9	TRBJ1-2	NA	13	TGTGCCAGCAGCGTCGCGGGGGCGTCTGGCTACACCTTC	CASSVAGASGYTF
NA	TRBV27	TRBJ1-2	NA	13	TGTGCCAGCAGTTCGGGGCCCCTCTATGGCTACACCTTC	CASSSGPLYGYTF
TRBD2	TRBV2	TRBJ2-5	NA	18	TGTGCCAGCAGTGAAGAGCTGGTCGGGGTAGCGGGAGCAGAGACCCAGTACTTC	CASSEELVGVAGAETQYF
TRBD1	TRBV4-1	TRBJ2-1	NA	15	TGCGCCAGCAGCCAGGTCGGGGACAGGTACAATGAGCAGTTCTTC	CASSQVGDRYNEQFF
NA	TRBV29-1	TRBJ1-4	once	15	TGCAGCGTTGGAGTCCGGACACGGAACGATGAAAAACTGTTTTTT	CSVGVRTRNDEKLFF
TRBD2	TRBV20-1	TRBJ2-1	NA	14	TGCAGTGCTAGATCCCCGGGGGGAGCGGGGGAGCAGTTCTTC	CSARSPGGAGEQFF
NA	TRBV27	TRBJ2-5	NA	12	TGTGCCAGCAGTCCCGATTCAGAGACCCAGTACTTC	CASSPDSETQYF
NA	TRBV27	TRBJ2-7	NA	13	TGTGCCAGCAGTTTAACGCGGAGCTACGAGCAGTACTTC	CASSLTRSYEQYF
TRBD2	TRBV20-1	TRBJ2-7	NA	15	TGCAGTGCTAGACGCCCCACTAGCGCCCACTACGAGCAGTACTTC	CSARRPTSAHYEQYF
TRBD2	TRBV28	TRBJ2-1	NA	17	TGTGCCAGCAGTCCGAGACTAGCGGGAGGGGCCTACAATGAGCAGTTCTTC	CASSPRLAGGAYNEQFF
NA	TRBV28	TRBJ1-5	NA	12	TGTGCCAGCACCGCCACAAATCAGCCCCAGCATTTT	CASTATNQPQHF
TRBD2	TRBV13	TRBJ2-3	NA	15	TGTGCCAGCAGCTTAGTAGAGCGGGAGTCAGATACGCAGTATTTT	CASSLVERESDTQYF
NA	TRBV27	TRBJ2-7	NA	11	TGTGCCAGCAGACACTCCTACGAGCAGTACTTC	CASRHSYEQYF
NA	TRBV27	TRBJ1-1	NA	12	TGTGCCAGCAGTGCCGTGGGCACTGAAGCTTTCTTT	CASSAVGTEAFF
TRBD2	TRBV9	TRBJ2-3	once	18	TGTGCCAGCAGCTTAACTAGCGGGGCAACCCGAATCACAGATACGCAGTATTTT	CASSLTSGATRITDTQYF
NA	TRBV19	TRBJ2-1	NA	15	TGTGCCACCAGCCCCGGGACTCGCTCTAACAATGAGCAGTTCTTC	CATSPGTRSNNEQFF
NA	TRBV30	TRBJ2-7	NA	12	TGTGCCTGGAGCCATGCCCAGGTCGAGCAGTACTTC	CAWSHAQVEQYF
TRBD2	TRBV12-3/TRBV12-4	TRBJ2-1	NA	16	TGTGCCAGCAACCTCGACGGACTAGCCTCCTACAATGAGCAGTTCTTC	CASNLDGLASYNEQFF
TRBD1	TRBV9	TRBJ1-1	NA	14	TGTGCCAGCAGCGCAGGGGGGCCGAACACTGAAGCTTTCTTT	CASSAGGPNTEAFF
NA	TRBV7-8	TRBJ2-7	NA	14	TGTGCCAGCAGCTTTGGCCCGCGTGGCTACGAGCAGTACTTC	CASSFGPRGYEQYF
NA	TRBV6-2/TRBV6-3	TRBJ2-7	NA	11	TGTGCCAGCAGGTGGGCCGACGAGCAGTACTTC	CASRWADEQYF
NA	TRBV27	TRBJ2-1	NA	13	TGTGCCAGCAGTTTATCGTCCAGACATGAGCAGTTCTTC	CASSLSSRHEQFF
TRBD1	TRBV27	TRBJ2-1	NA	14	TGTGCCAGCAGTTTCGCAGGGGGCGTTTATGAGCAGTTCTTC	CASSFAGGVYEQFF
NA	TRBV14	TRBJ2-3	NA	12	TGTGCCAGCAGCCAACCGGCCGATACGCAGTATTTT	CASSQPADTQYF
NA	TRBV9	TRBJ2-3	NA	15	TGTGCCAGCAGCGTAGGAGAAGGGATCCCAGATACGCAGTATTTT	CASSVGEGIPDTQYF
NA	TRBV9	TRBJ1-4	NA	15	TGTGCCAGCAGCGTATCCGACGGAAGATATGAAAAACTGTTTTTT	CASSVSDGRYEKLFF
TRBD2	TRBV20-1	TRBJ2-1	NA	16	TGCAGTGCTAGAGAGTCTAGCGGGGCGATAGGTGTTGAGCAGTTCTTC	CSARESSGAIGVEQFF
TRBD1	TRBV3-1	TRBJ1-4	NA	16	TGTGCCAGCAGCCAAGATCGTGAGGGGGCGCGTGAAAAACTGTTTTTT	CASSQDREGAREKLFF
NA	TRBV27	TRBJ2-1	NA	13	TGTGCCAGCATTGGCCCCCCACGGAATGAGCAGTTCTTC	CASIGPPRNEQFF